The 26 T cell receptor beta chains in this list originate from one sample, sequenced in a study of early T cells in non-severe SARS-CoV-2 infection (dated by TCRdb to 2020 to 2022). To prepare the library, 5' RACE was applied. TCRdb lists the instrument as NextSeq 500. TCRdb redid the processing of the public reads, applying fastp at Q25 and MiXCR, and retained in-frame beta chains. Duplicate CDR3 protein sequences are folded into a single record with the most common DNA and genes. This sample comprises tens of thousands of distinct CDR3 sequences, roughly an eighth of them detected only once. About 16% of the sample lies in the top ten. Sequences were derived from whole blood, sampled at baseline. These receptors were collected from an adult who was a healthcare worker with PCR-confirmed SARS-CoV-2 infection or an uninfected control (not recorded which). The donor label of this sample is uncertain.

The sample holds a few counts of this clonotype. CDR3 protein: CASSVGPGTGNIQYF. CDR3 DNA: TGTGCCAGCAGCGTAGGTCCGGGTACCGGGAACATTCAGTACTTC. This chain joins TRBV9 and TRBJ2-4; no firm D call. This CDR3 is 15 amino acids long. Per germline, CDR1 SGDLS and CDR2 YYNGEE. The ends were cut back, 0 bases at V and 7 bases at J, with 14 bases in the middle.

This clonotype showed up just a few times. The CDR3 bases are TGTGCCAGCAGCCCAGGGACAGAAGCGGGCTACACCTTC. Protein: CASSPGTEAGYTF. The rearrangement uses TRBV11-2 and TRBJ1-2, with 7 bases lining up with TRBD1. This CDR3 is built from 13 residues. The germline V gene encodes CDR1 SGHAT and CDR2 FQNNGV. Losses at the gene ends were 5 bases for V and 8 bases for J; bases not matched to a gene: 8.

The sample holds many counts of this clonotype. This chain connects TRBV30 to TRBJ1-2; D remains unclear. This CDR3 comprises 14 residues. Germline CDR1 GTSNPN, CDR2 SVGIG (reference sequence). V dropped 1 base and J dropped 8 bases, with 17 bases sitting between them. CDR3 sequence: CAWSERGPLRGYTF. CDR3 in DNA: TGTGCCTGGAGTGAAAGAGGCCCTTTGAGAGGCTACACCTTC.

This clonotype was found many times. The chain joins TRBV7-9 to TRBJ1-5; D is unresolved. Germline CDR1 reads SEHNR; CDR2 reads FQNEAQ (reference sequence). V shed 0 bases and J shed 7 bases, with 13 bases lying between them. The CDR3 extends over 15 amino acids. The CDR3 DNA reads as TGTGCCAGCAGCTTAGCTGGGTTATCGGGCCAGCCCCAGCATTTT. Translating it yields CASSLAGLSGQPQHF.

This clonotype was picked up a small number of times. An end of the junction does not agree with germline; a read error may underlie this. The chain joins TRBV7-2 to TRBJ1-1, with TRBD1 as a possible D gene (6 bases). Germline-derived CDR1 and CDR2 are SGHTA and FQGNSA. The CDR3 length is 13 residues. The DNA of the CDR3 is TGTGCCAGCAGCTTAGGGGCAGGGGACGTGATAATCTTT. Protein: CASSLGAGDVIIF. Combining the CDR3 with reference TRBV7-2 and TRBJ1-1 gives the whole variable domain GAGVSQSPSNKVTEKGKDVELRCDPISGHTALYWYRQSLGQGLEFLIYFQGNSAPDKSGLPSDRFSAERTGGSVSTLTIQRTQQEDSAVYLCASSLGAGDVIIFGQGTRLTVV.

Comments on this clonotype: The junction departs from the called germline gene at one end, perhaps through a read error. The chain recombines TRBV6-2 or TRBV6-3 with TRBJ1-3; D gene uncertain. This CDR3 comprises 14 residues. Germline V gene lookup returns CDR1 MNHEY and CDR2 SVGEGT. CDR3 coding DNA: TGTGCCAGCACCCAGATCTCCGCCGTCGGCACATGGAATTTT. Translation gives CASTQISAVGTWNF.

The chain combines TRBV20-1 with TRBJ2-3; a weak D match, TRBD2 (6 bases). CDR1 and CDR2 (germline): DFQATT, SNEGSKA (reference sequence). The CDR3 consists of 14 residues. V was cut by 0 bases and J by 1 base, with 8 bases left in between. In DNA form, the CDR3 reads TGCAGTGCTAGAGATCCGGGGGGCACAGATACGCAGTATTTT. Encoded protein: CSARDPGGTDTQYF.

This clonotype showed up many times. The chain has TRBV4-2 and TRBJ1-1, with D tentatively TRBD1 (5 bases). Germline V gene data show CDR1 as LGHNA and CDR2 as YNFKEQ. CDR3 size: 15 residues. V was trimmed by 0 bases and J by 6 bases, leaving 14 bases between them. The CDR3 bases are TGTGCCAGCAGCCAAGATCGAGGGGTAGAGGCTGAAGCTTTCTTT. This encodes CASSQDRGVEAEAFF.

The rearrangement uses TRBV7-2 and TRBJ2-1; the match to TRBD2 covers 9 bases. After removal of 5 bases from V and 0 bases from J, the junction contained 5 bases not matched to a gene. Germline-derived CDR1 and CDR2 are SGHTA and FQGNSA. The CDR3 contains 16 residues. The CDR3 coding sequence is TGTGCCAGCAGCGCAGGCGGGGGGGGCTCCTACAATGAGCAGTTCTTC. It encodes CASSAGGGGSYNEQFF.

This clonotype showed up many times. The V call is TRBV7-8, the J call TRBJ1-1; D unresolved. The CDR3 is 11 amino acids. V lost 4 bases and J 8 bases, leaving 8 bases between the germline ends. Germline lookup yields CDR1 SGHVS and CDR2 FQNEAQ. CDR3 loop: CASSSSAEAFF. CDR3 nucleotide sequence: TGTGCCAGCAGCTCGTCGGCCGAAGCTTTCTTT.

The chain recombines TRBV14 with TRBJ2-7, with D possibly being TRBD1 or TRBD2 (5 bases each). Germline V gives CDR1 SGHDN, CDR2 FVKESK. Trimming stripped 3 bases from V and 7 bases from J, with 19 bases between. This CDR3 region has 15 residues. Written as DNA, the CDR3 is TGTGCCAGCAGCCAGTTTTTAGACGGGGCAGATGAGCAGTACTTC. Translating it yields CASSQFLDGADEQYF.

Ten or more counts support this clonotype. This chain connects TRBV20-1 to TRBJ2-1, with 8 nucleotides matching TRBD2. The CDR3 covers 15 residues. V dropped 1 base and J dropped 3; count of bases not matched to a gene: 5. Germline CDR1 and CDR2: DFQATT and SNEGSKA (reference sequence). The CDR3 protein is CSARATGTSYNEQFF. The CDR3 DNA reads as TGCAGTGCTAGAGCCACCGGGACTAGCTACAATGAGCAGTTCTTC.

Only a few counts were recorded for this clonotype. This chain uses TRBV20-1 with TRBJ2-7, with 14 bases aligning to TRBD2. The CDR3 has 18 residues. Germline lookup yields CDR1 DFQATT and CDR2 SNEGSKA (reference sequence). The junction had 12 bases not matched to a gene; V was cut back by 0 bases and J by 5 bases. For the CDR3, the DNA is TGCAGTGCTAGAGATAAGGGACTAGCGGGGGCGGGTCAGCACGAGCAGTACTTC. Translation: CSARDKGLAGAGQHEQYF.

In this sample, this clonotype turned up once. The chain employs TRBV29-1 and TRBJ2-3, with a tentative D call TRBD2 (5 bases). V gave up 4 bases and J gave up 5 bases, with 16 bases separating them. CDR3 size: 14 residues. CDR1 and CDR2 from the germline V gene are SQVTM and ANQGSEA. The CDR3 loop reads CSVGRGNREDTQYF. Here the CDR3 DNA reads TGCAGCGTTGGGCGTGGGAACCGGGAAGATACGCAGTATTTT.

The chain employs TRBV10-3 and TRBJ2-7, with D possibly TRBD2 on 5 matching bases. The CDR3 is made up of 15 amino acids. V was clipped by 10 bases and J by 0 bases, with 19 bases between them. Germline CDR1 reads ENHRY; CDR2 reads SYGVKD. The CDR3 loop reads CATQTRDGSSYEQYF. CDR3 sequence (DNA): TGTGCCACCCAAACTAGGGATGGTAGCTCCTACGAGCAGTACTTC.

This clonotype has at least ten counts. The gene calls are TRBV30 and TRBJ1-1, with 8 bases aligning to TRBD1. CDR1 GTSNPN and CDR2 SVGIG come from the germline V gene (reference sequence). The CDR3 consists of 14 residues. Trimming cost V 4 bases and J 4 bases; bases outside gene matches: 8. The CDR3 loop reads CAWNLNRGTTEAFF. As DNA, the CDR3 is TGTGCCTGGAATCTAAACAGGGGGACCACTGAAGCTTTCTTT.

This clonotype appeared a few times. The chain links TRBV10-2 to TRBJ2-7, with 9 bases fitting TRBD2. CDR1 is WSHSY, CDR2 SAAADI, per germline. The CDR3 has 14 amino acids. Unmatched junction bases numbered 12, after V lost 8 bases and J lost 7 bases. CDR3 region: CASFRLAASGEQYF. CDR3 nucleotides: TGCGCCAGCTTTCGACTAGCGGCCTCTGGGGAGCAGTACTTC.

The V and J genes are TRBV5-6 and TRBJ2-7; possibly TRBD1 or TRBD2 for D (6 bases each). Trimming stripped 6 bases from V and 10 bases from J, with 14 bases between. Germline lookup yields CDR1 SGHDT and CDR2 YYEEEE. CDR3 length: 11 amino acids. The CDR3 here is CASTTGGSQYF. The CDR3 nucleotides are TGTGCCAGCACCACCGGGGGCTCCCAGTACTTC.

This clonotype was counted ten times or more. The chain has TRBV27 and TRBJ1-6; weak D call: TRBD1 (5 bases). This CDR3 comprises 14 residues. Trimming left V 3 bases short and J 7 bases short, with 10 bases between. Germline V gene data show CDR1 as MNHEY and CDR2 as SMNVEV (reference sequence). CDR3 region: CASSLSGDNSPLHF. CDR3 DNA sequence: TGTGCCAGCAGTTTGTCCGGGGACAATTCACCCCTCCACTTT.

The sample holds many counts of this clonotype. J is TRBJ2-3 and V is TRBV7-9; TRBD1 agrees at 9 bases. There are 15 residues in the CDR3. The V gene end was trimmed by 8 bases and the J gene end by 7 bases; junction bases not matched to a gene: 13. The germline CDR1 and CDR2 sequences are SEHNR and FQNEAQ (reference sequence). The CDR3 loop reads CASASNRGPLNTQYF. In DNA form, the CDR3 reads TGTGCCAGCGCCTCAAACAGGGGGCCGCTGAATACGCAGTATTTT.

This clonotype was counted at least ten times. V usage is TRBV9 and J usage is TRBJ1-1; TRBD1 is a possible D gene (6 bases). This CDR3 contains 14 residues. V was cut by 2 bases and J by 4 bases, with 12 bases left in between. Per germline, CDR1 SGDLS and CDR2 YYNGEE. CDR3 in amino acids: CASSVTGASTEAFF. CDR3 nucleotides: TGTGCCAGCAGCGTTACGGGGGCCAGCACTGAAGCTTTCTTT.

This chain connects TRBV6-6 to TRBJ2-7; the match to TRBD1 covers 9 bases. Per the germline V gene, CDR1 is MNHNY and CDR2 is SVGAGI (reference sequence). CDR3 length: 15 amino acids. J was trimmed by 2 bases and V by 8 bases; bases with no gene match: 10. The DNA for the CDR3 is TGTGCCAGCCTTCCCACAGGGGGCCTAACCTACGAGCAGTACTTC. Protein sequence: CASLPTGGLTYEQYF.

This clonotype has a count of ten or more. The gene calls are TRBV27 and TRBJ2-7; D not resolved. Trimming cost V 8 bases and J 4 bases, with 18 bases left between them. The length of the CDR3 is 14 residues. Germline CDR1 and CDR2: MNHEY and SMNVEV (reference sequence). CDR3 sequence reads: CASARTGFRYEQYF. The CDR3 region has the DNA TGTGCCAGCGCAAGGACGGGTTTTAGATACGAGCAGTACTTC.

This rearrangement joins TRBV5-1 to TRBJ2-7; D possibly corresponds to TRBD2 (5 bases). CDR1 SGHRS and CDR2 YFSETQ come from the germline V gene. The CDR3 extends over 15 amino acids. Trimming removed 0 bases at V and 2 bases at J, with 12 bases between. CDR3 coding DNA: TGCGCCAGCAGCTTGGCTAGCAACACCCCCTACGAGCAGTACTTC. Encoded protein: CASSLASNTPYEQYF.

The CDR3 loop reads CASSLRRQLGKLFF. As DNA, the CDR3 is TGTGCCAGCAGTTTAAGGCGACAGTTAGGAAAACTGTTTTTT. V and J are TRBV27 and TRBJ1-4, with D perhaps TRBD1 (5 bases). The CDR3 sequence is 14 residues long. Trimming shortened V by 2 bases and J by 10 bases, and 14 bases separated the two germline ends. Looked up from germline, CDR1 is MNHEY and CDR2 is SMNVEV (reference sequence). Using reference TRBV27 and TRBJ1-4 for the parts outside the CDR3, the full variable domain is EAQVTQNPRYLITVTGKKLTVTCSQNMNHEYMSWYRQDPGLGLRQIYYSMNVEVTDKGDVPEGYKVSRKEKRNFPLILESPSPNQTSLYFCASSLRRQLGKLFFGSGTQLSVL.

The chain joins TRBV7-2 to TRBJ1-4; tentatively, D is TRBD1 (5 bases). V dropped 1 base and J dropped 8 bases, with 11 bases sitting between them. CDR1 and CDR2 (germline): SGHTA, FQGNSA. The CDR3 is 14 amino acids. DNA for the CDR3: TGTGCCAGCAGCTTAGGCCAGGGTGGGGAAAAACTGTTTTTT. This gives the protein CASSLGQGGEKLFF.